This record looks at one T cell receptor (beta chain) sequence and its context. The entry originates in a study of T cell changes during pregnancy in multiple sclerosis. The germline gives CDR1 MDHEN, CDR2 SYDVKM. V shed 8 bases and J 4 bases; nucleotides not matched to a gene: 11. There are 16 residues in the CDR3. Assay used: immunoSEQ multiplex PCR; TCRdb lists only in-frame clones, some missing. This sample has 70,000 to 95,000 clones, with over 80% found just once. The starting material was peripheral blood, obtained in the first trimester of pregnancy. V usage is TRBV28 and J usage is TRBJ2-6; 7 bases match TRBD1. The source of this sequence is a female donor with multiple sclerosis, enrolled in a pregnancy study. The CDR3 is CASSGGQRKGANVLTF. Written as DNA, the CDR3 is TGTGCCAGCTCTGGGGGACAGAGGAAGGGGGCCAACGTCCTGACTTTC.